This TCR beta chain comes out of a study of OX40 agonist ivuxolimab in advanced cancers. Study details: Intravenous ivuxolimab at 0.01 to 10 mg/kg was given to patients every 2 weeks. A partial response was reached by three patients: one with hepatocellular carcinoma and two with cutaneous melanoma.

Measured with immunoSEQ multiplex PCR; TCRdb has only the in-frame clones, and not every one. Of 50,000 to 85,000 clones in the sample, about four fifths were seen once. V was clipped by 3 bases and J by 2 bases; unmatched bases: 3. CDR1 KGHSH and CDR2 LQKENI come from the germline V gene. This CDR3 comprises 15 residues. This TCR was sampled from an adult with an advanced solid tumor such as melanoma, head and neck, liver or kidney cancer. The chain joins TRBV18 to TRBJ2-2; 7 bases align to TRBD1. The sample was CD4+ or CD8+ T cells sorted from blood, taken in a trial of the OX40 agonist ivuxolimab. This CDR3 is CASSPNRGNTGELFF. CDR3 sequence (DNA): TGTGCCAGCTCACCGAACAGGGGAAACACCGGGGAGCTGTTTTTT.